One T cell receptor beta chain is described in this entry. No antigen is known for it. Over chemoradiotherapy, repertoires were sampled more than once. The data were produced by immunoSEQ multiplex PCR, yet TCRdb's version contains in-frame clones alone and is incomplete. The profile shows 6,000 to 8,000 clones, around 85% of them singletons. Germline values: CDR1 SEHNR, CDR2 FQNEAQ (reference sequence). V dropped 4 bases and J dropped 1 base, with 7 bases sitting between them. The CDR3 spans 13 residues. The sample originates from a study of chemoradiotherapy in HPV16-positive cancers. General study results and limits: Candidate HPV-specific clones and E7-related TCR motifs grew in tumor during treatment.

The chain employs TRBV7-9 and TRBJ1-1; D is perhaps TRBD1 (5 bases). This clonotype was obtained from a human donor with HPV-associated anogenital cancer. Here the sequenced sample was blood, taken from a patient who underwent chemoradiotherapy. The DNA for the CDR3 is TGTGCCAGCAGCTCAGGACAGAACACTGAAGCTTTCTTT. This translates into CASSSGQNTEAFF.